This T cell receptor beta chain stems from a study of post-analysis software for immune sequencing data. Study-wide background: There were relapsing-remitting, secondary progressive and progressive-relapsing multiple sclerosis among the disease courses included. Findings and limits, study-wide: In multiple sclerosis, normalized Chao1 diversity was significantly below that of controls. The five TRBV segments detected at higher frequency in patients than in controls included TRBV5-6, TRBV5-1 and TRBV20-1.

Trimming took 2 bases from V and 0 from J; bases not matched to a gene: 10. Looked up from germline, CDR1 is SGHDT and CDR2 is YYEEEE. The CDR3 covers 17 residues. A word on this clonotype: The target antigen is unknown.

Unique molecular identifiers were carried by the TCR beta cDNA libraries. When about 1 to 11 million T cells were used, they gave about 490,000 cDNA molecules. TCRdb used MiXCR to reprocess the PCR reads, holding one entry per CDR3 protein. Seen here are about half a million distinct CDR3 sequences, under 55% observed once, and the top ten hold 12%. The source is a girl between 5 and 17 years old with multiple sclerosis. The sample taken for sequencing was blood. V gene TRBV5-6 combines with J gene TRBJ2-7; 8 nucleotides line up with TRBD1. Here the CDR3 reads CASSLDRGVLSSYEQYF. CDR3 nucleotides: TGTGCCAGCAGCTTAGACAGGGGCGTTTTAAGCTCCTACGAGCAGTACTTC.